This T cell receptor (beta chain) was obtained from a study of identical twins. The study's findings and limits: Among out-of-frame alpha sequences shared by twins, low generation probability occurred in excess. Cord blood beta clonotypes that were abundant carried fewer insertions, and memory repertoires showed no such trend.

This clonotype was found a few times. Its matching antigen is unknown. Template switching created a universal primer site, and the cDNA included unique molecular identifiers. One entry per CDR3 protein, called by TCRdb with MiXCR from the 5' RACE reads. The sample records a few hundred thousand distinct CDR3 sequences, roughly an eighth being singletons. Germline V CDR1 and CDR2: SGHVS, FQNEAQ. Trimming removed 5 bases from V and 2 bases from J; junction bases left unmatched: 6. The CDR3 covers 14 residues. These data were also reused for a study on yellow fever vaccine responses in identical twins. That work adds: Reportedly, twins showed a vaccine T cell response that looked partly convergent and partly personalized.

The sequenced sample was CD4+ T cells sorted from blood. This rearrangement joins TRBV7-8 to TRBJ2-7; 7 nucleotides line up with TRBD1. The TCR was taken from a woman in her late teens or twenties in good health. CDR3 sequence reads: CASSNRGPPYEQYF. CDR3 coding DNA: TGTGCCAGCAGCAACAGGGGCCCACCCTACGAGCAGTACTTC.